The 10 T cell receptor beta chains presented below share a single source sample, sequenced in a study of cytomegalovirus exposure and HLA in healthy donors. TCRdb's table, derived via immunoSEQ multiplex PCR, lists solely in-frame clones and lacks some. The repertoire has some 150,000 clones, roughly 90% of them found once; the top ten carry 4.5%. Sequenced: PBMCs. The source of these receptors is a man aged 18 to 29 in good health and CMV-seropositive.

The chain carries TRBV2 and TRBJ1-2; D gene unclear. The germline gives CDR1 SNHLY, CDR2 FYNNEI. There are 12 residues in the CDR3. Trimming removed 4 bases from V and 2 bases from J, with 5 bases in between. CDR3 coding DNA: TGTGCCAGCAGTGCACAGAACTATGGCTACACCTTC. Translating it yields CASSAQNYGYTF.

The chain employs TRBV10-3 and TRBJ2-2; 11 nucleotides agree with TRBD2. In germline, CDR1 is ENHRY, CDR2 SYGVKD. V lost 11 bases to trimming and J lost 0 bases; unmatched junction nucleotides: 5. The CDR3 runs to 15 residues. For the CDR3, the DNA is TGTGCCGTTCGGACTAGCGGGTCGAACACCGGGGAGCTGTTTTTT. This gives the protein CAVRTSGSNTGELFF.

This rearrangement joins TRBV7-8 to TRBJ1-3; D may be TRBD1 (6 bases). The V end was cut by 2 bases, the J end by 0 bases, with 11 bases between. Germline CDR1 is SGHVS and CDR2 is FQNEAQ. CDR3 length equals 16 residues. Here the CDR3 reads CASSLRGGVSGNTIYF. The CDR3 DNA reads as TGTGCCAGCAGCTTAAGGGGGGGTGTCTCTGGAAACACCATATATTTT.

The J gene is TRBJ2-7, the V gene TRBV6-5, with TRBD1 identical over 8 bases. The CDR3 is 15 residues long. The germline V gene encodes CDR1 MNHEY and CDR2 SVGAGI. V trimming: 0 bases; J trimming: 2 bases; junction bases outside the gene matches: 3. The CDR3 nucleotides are TGTGCCAGCAGTTACTCGATGGACAGGGCCTACGAGCAGTACTTC. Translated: CASSYSMDRAYEQYF.

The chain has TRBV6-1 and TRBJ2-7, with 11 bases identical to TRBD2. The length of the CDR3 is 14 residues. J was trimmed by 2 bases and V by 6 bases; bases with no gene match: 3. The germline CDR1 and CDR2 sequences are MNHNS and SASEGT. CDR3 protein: CASRGTSGPYEQYF. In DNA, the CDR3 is TGTGCCAGCAGGGGGACTAGCGGACCCTACGAGCAGTACTTC.

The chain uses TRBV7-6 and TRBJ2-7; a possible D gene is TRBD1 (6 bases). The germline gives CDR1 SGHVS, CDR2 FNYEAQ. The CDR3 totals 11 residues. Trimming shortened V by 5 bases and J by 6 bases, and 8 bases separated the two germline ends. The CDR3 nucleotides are TGTGCCAGCAGCGAACAGGGCGAGCAGTACTTC. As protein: CASSEQGEQYF.

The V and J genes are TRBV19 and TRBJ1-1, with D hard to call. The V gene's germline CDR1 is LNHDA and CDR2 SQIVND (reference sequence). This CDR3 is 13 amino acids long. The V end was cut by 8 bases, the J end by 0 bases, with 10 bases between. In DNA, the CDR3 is TGTGCCAGTTCTTTAAACATGAACACTGAAGCTTTCTTT. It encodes CASSLNMNTEAFF.

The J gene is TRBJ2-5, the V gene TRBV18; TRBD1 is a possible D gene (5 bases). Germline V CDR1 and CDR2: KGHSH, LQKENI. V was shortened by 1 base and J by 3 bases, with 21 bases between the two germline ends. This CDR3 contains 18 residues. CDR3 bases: TGTGCCAGCTCACCACTAGCTTCTTCAGGGAATTCAAAAGAGACCCAGTACTTC. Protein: CASSPLASSGNSKETQYF.

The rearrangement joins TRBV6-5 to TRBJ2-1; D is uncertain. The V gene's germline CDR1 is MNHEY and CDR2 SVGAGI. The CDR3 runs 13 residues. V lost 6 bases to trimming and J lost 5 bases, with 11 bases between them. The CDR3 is CASSPDIHNEQFF. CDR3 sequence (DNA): TGTGCCAGCAGCCCCGACATCCACAATGAGCAGTTCTTC.

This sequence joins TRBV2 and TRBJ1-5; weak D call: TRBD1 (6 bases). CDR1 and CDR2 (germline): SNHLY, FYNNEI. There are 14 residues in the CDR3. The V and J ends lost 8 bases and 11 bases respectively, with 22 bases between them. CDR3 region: CASLGAPGQQSQHF. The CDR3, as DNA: TGTGCCAGCTTGGGGGCGCCAGGGCAGCAGTCCCAGCATTTT.